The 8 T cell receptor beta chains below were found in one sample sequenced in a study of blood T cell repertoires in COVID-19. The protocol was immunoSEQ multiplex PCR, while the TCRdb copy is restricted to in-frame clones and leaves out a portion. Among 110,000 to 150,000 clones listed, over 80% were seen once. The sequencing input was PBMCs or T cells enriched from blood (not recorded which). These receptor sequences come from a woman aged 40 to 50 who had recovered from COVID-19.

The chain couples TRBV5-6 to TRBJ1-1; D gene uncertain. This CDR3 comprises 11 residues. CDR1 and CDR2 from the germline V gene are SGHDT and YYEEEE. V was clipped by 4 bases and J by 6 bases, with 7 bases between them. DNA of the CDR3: TGTGCCAGCAGCCTGCAGTCTGAAGCTTTCTTT. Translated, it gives CASSLQSEAFF. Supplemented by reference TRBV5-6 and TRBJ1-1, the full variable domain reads DAGVTQSPTHLIKTRGQQVTLRCSPKSGHDTVSWYQQALGQGPQFIFQYYEEEERQRGNFPDRFSGHQFPNYSSELNVNALLLGDSALYLCASSLQSEAFFGQGTRLTVV.

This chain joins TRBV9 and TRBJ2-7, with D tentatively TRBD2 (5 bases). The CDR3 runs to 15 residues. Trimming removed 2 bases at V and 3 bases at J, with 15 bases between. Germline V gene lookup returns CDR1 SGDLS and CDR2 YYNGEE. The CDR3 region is CASSVPLRGIYEQYF. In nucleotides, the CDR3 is TGTGCCAGCAGCGTTCCCCTCCGAGGGATCTACGAGCAGTACTTC.

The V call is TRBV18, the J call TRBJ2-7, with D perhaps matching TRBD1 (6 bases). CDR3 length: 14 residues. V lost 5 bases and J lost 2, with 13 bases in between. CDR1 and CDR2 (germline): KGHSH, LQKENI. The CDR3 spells CASSAGAQTYEQYF. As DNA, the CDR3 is TGTGCCAGCTCAGCAGGGGCGCAGACCTACGAGCAGTACTTC.

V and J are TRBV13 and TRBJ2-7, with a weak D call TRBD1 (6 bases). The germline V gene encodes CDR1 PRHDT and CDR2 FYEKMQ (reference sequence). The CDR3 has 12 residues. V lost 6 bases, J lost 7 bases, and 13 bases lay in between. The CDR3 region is CASSSNRAEQYF. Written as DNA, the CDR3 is TGTGCCAGCAGTTCCAACAGGGCGGAGCAGTACTTC.

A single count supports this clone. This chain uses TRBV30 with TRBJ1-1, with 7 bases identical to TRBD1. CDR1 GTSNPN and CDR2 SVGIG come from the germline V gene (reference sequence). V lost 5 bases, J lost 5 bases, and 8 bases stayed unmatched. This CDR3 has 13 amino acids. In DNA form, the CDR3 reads TGTGCCTGGGCTAAGACAGGGTGGACTGAAGCTTTCTTT. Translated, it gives CAWAKTGWTEAFF.

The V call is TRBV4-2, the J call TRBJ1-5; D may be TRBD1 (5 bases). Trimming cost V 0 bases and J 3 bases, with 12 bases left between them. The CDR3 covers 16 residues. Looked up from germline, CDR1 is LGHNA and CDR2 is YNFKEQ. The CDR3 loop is CASSQETGGYNQPQHF. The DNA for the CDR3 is TGTGCCAGCAGCCAAGAGACCGGGGGATACAATCAGCCCCAGCATTTT.

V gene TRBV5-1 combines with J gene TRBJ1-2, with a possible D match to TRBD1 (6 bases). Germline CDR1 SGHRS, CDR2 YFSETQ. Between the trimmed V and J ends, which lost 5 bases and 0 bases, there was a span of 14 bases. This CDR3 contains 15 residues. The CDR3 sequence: CASRARQEANYGYTF. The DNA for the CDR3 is TGCGCCAGCAGAGCGCGACAGGAAGCTAACTATGGCTACACCTTC.

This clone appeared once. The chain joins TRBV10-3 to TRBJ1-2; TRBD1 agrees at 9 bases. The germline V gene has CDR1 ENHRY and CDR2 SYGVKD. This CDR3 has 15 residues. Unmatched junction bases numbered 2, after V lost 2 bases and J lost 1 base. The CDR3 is CAISEAGQGNYGYTF. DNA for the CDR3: TGTGCCATCAGTGAGGCGGGACAGGGTAACTATGGCTACACCTTC.